The entry below describes one T cell receptor (beta chain). The data are from a study of blood T cell repertoires in COVID-19. About the study: Collection of acute and convalescent COVID-19 samples took place in the United States, Italy and Spain. PBMCs, B-cell-depleted T cells, or T cells provided the cDNA or gDNA that made up the material.

Patients in Seattle were enrolled during active infection, then followed longitudinally. Trimming took off 8 bases at V and 7 bases at J, with 18 bases between the two ends. Germline V lookup: CDR1 MDHEN, CDR2 SYDVKM. The CDR3 spans 13 residues. Original data processing: Estimation of nucleated cell counts was performed using reference gene primer amplification. Some clones are missing from TCRdb's copy, which holds only in-frame ones; the method was immunoSEQ multiplex PCR. The V and J calls and clone size were taken over from that table, and D and trimming were inferred from the DNA. The repertoire includes around 190,000 clones, 80% to 85% of them detected once, and 6.5% to 8.5% sits in the top ten.

What was sequenced was peripheral blood. This TCR was sampled from a woman in her 70s with COVID-19, enrolled during active disease. The chain carries TRBV28 and TRBJ2-7; no definite D call. The CDR3 bases are TGTGCCAGCCTAGAACCCATACGTCGAGAGCAGTACTTC. Protein: CASLEPIRREQYF.